This T cell receptor (beta chain) was retrieved from a study of long-term antiretroviral therapy in people with HIV (dated by TCRdb to the early 2020s). Study-wide context: Collection of the earliest samples took place about a decade ahead of the 2015 WHO recommendation for immediate ART, at a time when ART was typically delayed until CD4 counts fell. Among the approximately 32 participants with HIV, eleven were female. Test extractions of a monoclonal T-cell line alongside approximately 34 polyclonal samples showed no cross-contamination during QIAcube processing. From some 27 adults with confirmed HIV infection, the cohort provided 192 cryopreserved PBMC samples, gathered serially across a mean of about six years (range 1-12). Whether ART initiation and durable HIV suppression were associated with changes in peripheral blood TRB repertoire composition and diversity was tested in a retrospective serial study.

The immunoSEQ hsTCRB v3.0 assay was used at survey level resolution to sequence the TRB variable region. The target sequencing depth for TRB was roughly 35,000-55,000 T-cell genomes per sample. Pooled TRB libraries were sequenced on an Illumina MiSeq with a v3 150-cycle kit. As for the original processing: Analysis of repertoires was carried out in R inside a reproducible Nextflow workflow spanning QC, data transformation and analysis. Custom analyses were implemented in LymphoSeq2, an R package for AIRR-Seq data exploration. A handful of samples that produced fewer than 5000 total TRB sequences were removed, so 188 HIV repertoires were analyzed. Among the 180 or so HIV repertoires that were kept, almost 60 were collected before ART initiation and more than 120 were collected after ART initiation. Each repertoire was downsampled to 5000 TRB nucleotide sequences, and summary statistics were averaged across 100 downsampling iterations. The analysis kept only TRB sequences whose CDR3 regions were at least seven amino acids long. Two measures captured diversity: a Shannon entropy-derived clonality score and the Gini coefficient. Repertoire networks linked the top 5000 CDR3 amino acid sequences whenever two sequences differed by an edit distance of one. GLIPH2 predicted antigen specificity groups and MHC restriction for TRB CDR3 amino acid sequences. CDR3 amino acid sequences were matched against VDJdb and McPAS-TCR to flag known CMV, EBV, HIV or tissue antigen associations. Pre-ART, post-ART and control groups were compared with Wilcoxon signed-rank tests and Holm-Bonferroni correction. TCRdb mirrors the immuneACCESS table, restricted to in-frame sequences. Some clones are absent from its copies; in checked studies, under half trace to an unresolved V gene, and the reason for the others is unknown. The V and J calls and clone size are taken from that table; D and trimming were inferred from the DNA. The sample table holds some 29,000 clones, of which around 89% were seen once. Of the sample, approximately 4% is held by the ten largest clones.

The paper's findings and limits, for the study overall: At every time point, the repertoire was dominated by expanded TRB clones first identified before ART initiation, although this dominance fluctuated and, in many PLHIV, declined after ART. The samples were dated from about 2003 to 2018, and the ART regimens that were used may be less effective than current ART regimens. Because cell numbers in pre-ART samples were limited, unsorted PBMC were profiled instead of sorted CD4+ and CD8+ T cells. ART initiation was associated with a significant increase in TRB diversity, but diversity stayed significantly below transplant donor controls even after long-term ART. No data were available on ART adherence, viral resistance or therapy changes, limiting inferences about post-ART repertoire changes. CDR3 length ranges in HIV repertoires were narrower than in controls, and network structure suggested an antigen-experienced repertoire with only a slight naive shift after ART. Because PBMC availability was limited, only the TCR beta chain was sequenced, with no alpha chain pairing.

To be included, a participant needed at least one PBMC sample from before ART initiation plus at least two post-ART samples. Every participant with HIV received treatment in the United States of America. Cryopreserved samples of 1-10 million PBMC were thawed and washed before DNA extraction. At the time of the earliest PBMC sample, participants with HIV were aged between roughly 20 and 54 years. Each participant contributed PBMC samples from 1-4 timepoints before ART initiation and 2-8 timepoints after ART initiation, with a median of 7 samples. For every participant, serial HIV viral load, CD4+ T-cell count, ART history and demographic data were obtained. Using a Qiagen kit on a QIAcube, genomic DNA was extracted from unsorted PBMC, with samples processed in batches of 12. In the germline V gene, CDR1 corresponds to MNHEY and CDR2 to SVGAGI. The CDR3 has 11 amino acids, counting the end cysteine and phenylalanine. Only the CDR3 part of the read is kept: 33 bases, read in frame from the first base. Relative to germline, V is 6 bases shorter and J is 7 bases shorter, with 9 bases between their ends.

A remark on this clone: Its recognized antigen is unknown. Base-call qualities are not available, and no considerably larger clone is one nucleotide away.

Sequences were derived from unsorted PBMCs, sampled 0.5 years after starting antiretroviral therapy. The TCR was taken from a woman under 30 with HIV. In this chain, TRBV6-5 is recombined with TRBJ1-1; the D gene identity is not certain. The sequenced DNA is TGTGCCAGCAGGATAGGGAATGAAGCTTTCTTT. This codes for CASRIGNEAFF.